This TCR beta chain was captured by sequencing in a study of CD8 T cells in ankylosing spondylitis. Whole-study results and caveats: A TCR beta motif of 7 to 9 highly homologous variants seemed to mark ankylosing spondylitis blood. There were earlier reports of some motif variants in reactive arthritis synovial fluid and blood. As reported, disease-linked clones showed significant enrichment in matched ankylosing spondylitis synovial fluid. The authors found the disease-linked clones to be CD8+ and relatively rare in peripheral blood.

Quantitative 5'-RACE was performed with molecular barcodes, and it yielded the TCR beta libraries. TCRdb reprocessed the 5' RACE reads with MiXCR, giving one entry per CDR3 protein. The top ten hold roughly 30% of the sample, which has about 130,000 distinct CDR3 sequences, under 20% seen once. The CDR3 contains 15 residues. V dropped 5 bases and J dropped 1 base, with 13 bases sitting between them. Germline CDR1 SGHTA, CDR2 FQGTGA. On this clonotype: No antigen is known for it.

Sequenced sample: blood, either unsorted or a sorted T cell fraction (not recorded which). This TCR was recovered from a male donor with ankylosing spondylitis. The V and J genes are TRBV7-3 and TRBJ2-3, with TRBD2 as a possible D gene (6 bases). In DNA, the CDR3 is TGTGCCAGCAGCCTCCCGGGACTTGGCACAGATACGCAGTATTTT. Amino acids: CASSLPGLGTDTQYF.